This T cell receptor beta chain was sequenced during a study of shared clonotypes between healthy human individuals. Deep-level settings were used for running the assay. Using roughly 180 ng DNA, around 30,000 T cell genomes, the sorted-subset replicate PCRs were run. The assay was immunoSEQ multiplex PCR, and TCRdb's table has in-frame clones only and misses some. The repertoire holds about 1 million clones, with about 75% as singletons. For this clone: Its antigen is still unknown.

Trimming stripped 2 bases from V and 1 base from J, with 8 bases between. Per germline, CDR1 SEHNR and CDR2 FQNEAQ (reference sequence). This CDR3 spans 14 amino acids. Findings and caveats of the study: Clonotype sharing across several donors was observed for about 5.5% of naive CD4 clonotypes.

Each donor was a Caucasian adult residing in Nashville, Tennessee. The rearrangement uses TRBV7-9 and TRBJ2-5; tentatively, D is TRBD2 (6 bases). The clonotype comes from a man aged 18 to 30 in good health. Source material: memory CD4+ T cells sorted from blood. Subset specified: CD45RA-negative fraction. The CDR3 loop is CASSLTGVQETQYF. The CDR3 coding sequence is TGTGCCAGCAGCTTAACGGGAGTCCAAGAGACCCAGTACTTC.